This TCR beta chain was sequenced for a study of shared clonotypes between healthy human individuals. Study observations and caveats: Naive CD4 clonotypes were shared across several donors at roughly 5.3%.

CDR1 is MDHEN, CDR2 SYDVKM, per germline. The CDR3 loop spans 14 amino acids. J lost 5 bases, V lost 6 bases, and 4 bases had no gene match. Details on this clone: Its target is not known.

The method was immunoSEQ multiplex PCR; TCRdb's version includes in-frame clones alone and lacks a portion of them. This sample has around 510,000 clones, with approximately 94% found just once. The TCR originated in a woman between 25 and 40 years old in good health. The genes are TRBV28 and TRBJ1-5; TRBD1 agrees at 10 bases. The sample comprised naive CD4+ T cells sorted from blood. Subset of the sample: CD45RA+ positively selected. CDR3 in amino acids: CASRRGTGDQPQHF. The CDR3 DNA is TGTGCCAGCAGGCGAGGGACAGGGGATCAGCCCCAGCATTTT.